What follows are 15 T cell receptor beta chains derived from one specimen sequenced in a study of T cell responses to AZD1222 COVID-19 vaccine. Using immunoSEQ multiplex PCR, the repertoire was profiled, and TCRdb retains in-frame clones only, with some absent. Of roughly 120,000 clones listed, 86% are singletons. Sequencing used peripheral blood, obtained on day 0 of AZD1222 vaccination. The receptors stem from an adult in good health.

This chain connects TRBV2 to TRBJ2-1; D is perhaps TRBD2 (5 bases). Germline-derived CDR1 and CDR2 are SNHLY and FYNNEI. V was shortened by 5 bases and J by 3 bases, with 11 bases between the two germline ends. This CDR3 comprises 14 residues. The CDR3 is CASSWTEDYNEQFF. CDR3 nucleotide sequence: TGTGCCAGCAGTTGGACTGAAGACTACAATGAGCAGTTCTTC.

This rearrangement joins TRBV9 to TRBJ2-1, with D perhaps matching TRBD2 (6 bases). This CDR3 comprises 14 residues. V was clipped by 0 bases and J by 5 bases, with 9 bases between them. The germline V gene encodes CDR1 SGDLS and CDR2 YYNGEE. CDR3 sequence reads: CASSVGGLHNEQFF. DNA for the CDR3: TGTGCCAGCAGCGTAGGGGGACTTCACAATGAGCAGTTCTTC.

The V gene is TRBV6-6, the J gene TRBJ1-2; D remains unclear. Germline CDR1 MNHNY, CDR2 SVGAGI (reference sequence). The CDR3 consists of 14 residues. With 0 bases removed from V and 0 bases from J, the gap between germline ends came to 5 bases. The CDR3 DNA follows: TGTGCCAGCAGTTACTCCGAAGCTAACTATGGCTACACCTTC. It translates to CASSYSEANYGYTF.

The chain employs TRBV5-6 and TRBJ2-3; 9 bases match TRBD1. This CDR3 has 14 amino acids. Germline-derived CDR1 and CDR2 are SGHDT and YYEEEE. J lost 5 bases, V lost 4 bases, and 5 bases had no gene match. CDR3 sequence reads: CASSRDREGDTQYF. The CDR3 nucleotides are TGTGCCAGCAGCCGGGACAGGGAAGGAGATACGCAGTATTTT.

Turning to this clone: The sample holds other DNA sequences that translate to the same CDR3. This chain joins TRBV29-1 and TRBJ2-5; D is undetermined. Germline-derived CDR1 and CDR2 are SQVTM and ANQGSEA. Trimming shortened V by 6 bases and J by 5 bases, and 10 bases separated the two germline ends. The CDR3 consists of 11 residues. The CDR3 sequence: CSVDSRETQYF. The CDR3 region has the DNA TGCAGCGTCGACTCCCGGGAGACCCAGTACTTC.

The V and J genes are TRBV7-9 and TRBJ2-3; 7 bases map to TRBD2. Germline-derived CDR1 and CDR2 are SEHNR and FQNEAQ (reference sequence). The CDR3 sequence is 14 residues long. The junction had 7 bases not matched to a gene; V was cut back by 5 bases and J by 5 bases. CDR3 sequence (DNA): TGTGCCAGCAGCCTAACACTAGCGCTAGATACGCAGTATTTT. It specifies CASSLTLALDTQYF.

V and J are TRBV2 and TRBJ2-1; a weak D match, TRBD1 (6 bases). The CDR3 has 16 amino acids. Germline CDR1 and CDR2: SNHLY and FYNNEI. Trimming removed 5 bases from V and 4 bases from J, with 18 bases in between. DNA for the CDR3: TGTGCCAGCAGTAGAGAAACAGGGTATAATTACAATGAGCAGTTCTTC. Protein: CASSRETGYNYNEQFF.

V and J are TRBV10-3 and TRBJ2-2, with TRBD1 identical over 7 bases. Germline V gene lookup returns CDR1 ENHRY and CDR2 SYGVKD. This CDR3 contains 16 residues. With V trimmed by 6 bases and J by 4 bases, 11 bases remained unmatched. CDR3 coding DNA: TGTGCCATCAGGGATCTAACAGGGGTCCTCACCGGGGAGCTGTTTTTT. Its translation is CAIRDLTGVLTGELFF.

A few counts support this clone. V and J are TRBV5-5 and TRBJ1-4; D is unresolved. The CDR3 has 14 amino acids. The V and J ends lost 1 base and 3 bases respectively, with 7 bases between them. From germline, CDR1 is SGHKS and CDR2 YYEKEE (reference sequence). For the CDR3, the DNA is TGTGCCAGCAGCTTGCGGCTGGCTAATGAAAAACTGTTTTTT. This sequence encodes CASSLRLANEKLFF.

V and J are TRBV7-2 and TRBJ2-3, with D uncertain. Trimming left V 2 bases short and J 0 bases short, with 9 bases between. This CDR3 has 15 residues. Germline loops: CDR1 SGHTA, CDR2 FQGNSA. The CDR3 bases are TGTGCCAGCAGCTTATCGGTGTATAGCACAGATACGCAGTATTTT. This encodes CASSLSVYSTDTQYF.

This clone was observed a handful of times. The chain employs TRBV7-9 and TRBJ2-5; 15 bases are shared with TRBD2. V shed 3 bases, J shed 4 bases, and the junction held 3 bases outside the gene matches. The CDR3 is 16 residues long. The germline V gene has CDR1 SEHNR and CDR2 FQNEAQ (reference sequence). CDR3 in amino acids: CASSFGLAGGPETQYF. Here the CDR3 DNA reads TGTGCCAGCAGCTTTGGACTAGCGGGGGGGCCAGAGACCCAGTACTTC. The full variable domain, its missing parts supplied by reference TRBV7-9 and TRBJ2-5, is DTGVSQNPRHKITKRGQNVTFRCDPISEHNRLYWYRQTLGQGPEFLTYFQNEAQLEKSRLLSDRFSAERPKGSFSTLEIQRTEQGDSAMYLCASSFGLAGGPETQYFGPGTRLLVL.

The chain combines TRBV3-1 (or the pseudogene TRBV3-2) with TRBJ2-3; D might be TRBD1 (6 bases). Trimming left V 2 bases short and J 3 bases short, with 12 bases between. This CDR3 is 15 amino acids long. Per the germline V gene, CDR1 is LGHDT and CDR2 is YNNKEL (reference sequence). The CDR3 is CASSQTGYDTDTQYF. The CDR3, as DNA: TGTGCCAGCAGCCAAACAGGGTACGATACAGATACGCAGTATTTT.

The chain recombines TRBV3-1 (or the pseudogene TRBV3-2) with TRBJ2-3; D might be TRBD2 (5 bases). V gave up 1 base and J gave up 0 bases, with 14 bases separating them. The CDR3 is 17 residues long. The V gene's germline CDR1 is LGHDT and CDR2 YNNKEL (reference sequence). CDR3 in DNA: TGTGCCAGCAGCCAAGGCGACTATTTGTTAAGCACAGATACGCAGTATTTT. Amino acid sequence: CASSQGDYLLSTDTQYF.

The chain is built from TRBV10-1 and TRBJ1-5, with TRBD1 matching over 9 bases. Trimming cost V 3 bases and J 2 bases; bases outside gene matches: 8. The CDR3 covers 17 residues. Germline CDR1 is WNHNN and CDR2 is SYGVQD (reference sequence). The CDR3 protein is CASSEPGTGMGNQPQHF. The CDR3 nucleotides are TGCGCCAGCAGTGAACCCGGGACAGGGATGGGCAATCAGCCCCAGCATTTT.

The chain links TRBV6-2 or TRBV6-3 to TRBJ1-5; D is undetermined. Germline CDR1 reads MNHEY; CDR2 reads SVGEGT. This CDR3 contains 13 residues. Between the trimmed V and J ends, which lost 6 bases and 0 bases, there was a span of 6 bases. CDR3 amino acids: CASSPYSNQPQHF. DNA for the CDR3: TGTGCCAGCAGCCCCTATAGCAATCAGCCCCAGCATTTT.